A selection of T cell receptor beta chains follows, all from one sample in a study of blood T cell repertoires in COVID-19. TCRdb's table, derived via immunoSEQ multiplex PCR, lists solely in-frame clones and lacks some. The repertoire holds under 400,000 clones, with roughly 85% as singletons. Sequenced sample: PBMCs or T cells enriched from blood (not recorded which). All receptors come from a middle-aged woman with acute COVID-19. Each CDR3 is given with its conserved first and last residue. D genes are given only for firm matches. Size is omitted from some rows. Given values are once, few, many or a class for expanded clones.

CDR3	DNA	J	size	V	D
CATSRTTENLAKNIQYF	TGTGCCACCAGCAGAACGACAGAAAATCTAGCCAAAAACATTCAGTACTTC	TRBJ2-4	-	TRBV15	-
CASSASGTLNYGYTF	TGTGCCAGCAGCGCTAGCGGGACACTAAACTATGGCTACACCTTC	TRBJ1-2	-	TRBV7-3	-
CASSLLGLQETQYF	TGTGCCAGCAGCTTATTGGGACTTCAAGAGACCCAGTACTTC	TRBJ2-5	-	TRBV7-9	-
CAISPQLIQSGNTIYF	TGTGCCATCAGTCCCCAGTTGATACAGTCCGGAAACACCATATATTTT	TRBJ1-3	-	TRBV10-3	-
CASSLVPVTSGEEDTQYF	TGTGCCAGCAGCTTAGTTCCGGTGACTAGCGGGGAGGAAGATACGCAGTATTTT	TRBJ2-3	-	TRBV7-2	TRBD2
CASSPFAGAPGNTIYF	TGTGCCAGCTCCCCCTTCGCAGGGGCGCCCGGAAACACCATATATTTT	TRBJ1-3	-	TRBV18	-
CASSLLVGTGGSGELFF	TGTGCCAGCAGTTTATTAGTGGGGACAGGTGGATCGGGGGAGCTGTTTTTT	TRBJ2-2	-	TRBV27	TRBD1
CASSLLWLAGGRQETQYF	TGTGCCAGCAGCTTATTATGGCTAGCGGGGGGAAGGCAAGAGACCCAGTACTTC	TRBJ2-5	-	TRBV7-2	TRBD2
CASGLAGGVTDTQYF	TGTGCCAGCGGGTTAGCGGGGGGAGTCACAGATACGCAGTATTTT	TRBJ2-3	once	TRBV7-2	TRBD2
CSVRGSGYTF	TGCAGCGTTCGAGGTAGCGGCTACACCTTC	TRBJ1-2	-	TRBV29-1	-
CASSSPGATKGNSPLHF	TGTGCCAGCAGTTCCCCCGGTGCCACCAAGGGGAATTCACCCCTCCACTTT	TRBJ1-6	-	TRBV28	-
CASSRTAGGWDEQYF	TGTGCCAGCAGTCGGACTGCGGGAGGGTGGGACGAGCAGTACTTC	TRBJ2-7	-	TRBV28	TRBD2
CASSLRSKLNLATNSTDTQYF	TGTGCCAGCAGCTTAAGGTCTAAGTTGAATCTAGCGACGAATAGCACAGATACGCAGTATTTT	TRBJ2-3	-	TRBV7-8	-
CASSPRDQETQYF	TGTGCCAGCAGCCCCCGGGACCAAGAGACCCAGTACTTC	TRBJ2-5	once	TRBV7-2	-
CASSPLGPSGDTQYF	TGCGCCAGCAGCCCGCTAGGACCGAGCGGGGATACGCAGTATTTT	TRBJ2-3	-	TRBV4-3	-
CASSPSWDSREYF	TGTGCCAGCTCACCTAGCTGGGACAGCAGGGAGTACTTC	TRBJ2-7	few	TRBV18	TRBD1
CASSMGQFPPNQPQHF	TGTGCCAGTAGTATGGGGCAGTTTCCCCCCAATCAGCCCCAGCATTTT	TRBJ1-5	-	TRBV19	-
CASIEGRVTEAFF	TGTGCCAGCATTGAAGGTCGGGTCACTGAAGCTTTCTTT	TRBJ1-1	-	TRBV2	-
CASSQEVAGGPGTDTQYF	TGCGCCAGCAGCCAAGAGGTAGCGGGGGGGCCGGGTACAGATACGCAGTATTTT	TRBJ2-3	few	TRBV4-3	TRBD2
CASSLEGGREKLFF	TGCGCCAGCAGCTTGGAAGGGGGACGTGAAAAACTGTTTTTT	TRBJ1-4	-	TRBV5-1	-
CSVDTVDYGYTF	TGCAGCGTTGACACGGTGGACTATGGCTACACCTTC	TRBJ1-2	-	TRBV29-1	-
CARSSTGTGDTGELFF	TGTGCCAGGAGTAGTACCGGGACAGGGGACACCGGGGAGCTGTTTTTT	TRBJ2-2	-	TRBV2	TRBD1
CASSLEFPGFSYNSPLHF	TGTGCCAGCAGCTTAGAATTCCCAGGGTTCTCCTATAATTCACCCCTCCACTTT	TRBJ1-6	-	TRBV11-2	-
CASSQIAGPSTEQYF	TGTGCCAGCAGTCAAATAGCGGGGCCTTCCACCGAGCAGTACTTC	TRBJ2-7	-	TRBV27	TRBD2
CASRPGTGVYEQYF	TGTGCCAGCAGACCCGGGACAGGGGTCTACGAGCAGTACTTC	TRBJ2-7	-	TRBV5-6	TRBD1
CASSTYRVDYGYTF	TGTGCCAGCTCAACATACAGGGTTGACTATGGCTACACCTTC	TRBJ1-2	-	TRBV18	-
CASSFGGNTEAFF	TGTGCCAGCAGCTTCGGAGGAAACACTGAAGCTTTCTTT	TRBJ1-1	-	TRBV7-9	-